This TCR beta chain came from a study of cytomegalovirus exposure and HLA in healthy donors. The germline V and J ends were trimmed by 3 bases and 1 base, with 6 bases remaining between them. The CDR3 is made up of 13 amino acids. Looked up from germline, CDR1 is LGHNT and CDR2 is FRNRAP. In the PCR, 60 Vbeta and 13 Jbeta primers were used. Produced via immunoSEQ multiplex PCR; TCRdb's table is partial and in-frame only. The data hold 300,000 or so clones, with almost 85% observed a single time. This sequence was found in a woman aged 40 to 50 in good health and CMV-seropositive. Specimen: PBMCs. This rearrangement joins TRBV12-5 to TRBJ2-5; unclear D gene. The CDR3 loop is CASGFNFQETQYF. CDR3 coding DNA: TGTGCTAGTGGTTTTAACTTCCAAGAGACCCAGTACTTC.